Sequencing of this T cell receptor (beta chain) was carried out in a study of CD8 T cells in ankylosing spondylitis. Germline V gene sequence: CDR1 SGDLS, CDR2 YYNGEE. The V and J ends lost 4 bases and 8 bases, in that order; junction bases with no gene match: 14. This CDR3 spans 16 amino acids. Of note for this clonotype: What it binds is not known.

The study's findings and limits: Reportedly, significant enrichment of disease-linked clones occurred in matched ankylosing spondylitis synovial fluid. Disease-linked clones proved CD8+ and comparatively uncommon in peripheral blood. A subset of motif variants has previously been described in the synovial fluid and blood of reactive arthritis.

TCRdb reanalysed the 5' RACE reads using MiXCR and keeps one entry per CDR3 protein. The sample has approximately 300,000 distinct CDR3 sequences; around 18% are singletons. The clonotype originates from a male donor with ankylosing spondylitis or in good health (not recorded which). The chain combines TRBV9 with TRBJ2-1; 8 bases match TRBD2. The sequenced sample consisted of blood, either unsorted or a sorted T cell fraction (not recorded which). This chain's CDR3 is CASSPAPGLVGDEQFF. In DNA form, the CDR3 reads TGTGCCAGCAGCCCGGCACCGGGACTAGTCGGTGATGAGCAGTTCTTC.